This entry lists 5 T cell receptor beta chains sequenced from one sample in a study of blood T cell repertoires in COVID-19 (dated by TCRdb to 2018 to 2021). Libraries were prepared through the immunoSEQ multiplex PCR assay. The table was pulled from immuneACCESS by TCRdb, which kept in-frame rearrangements only. Such tables lose some clones; where checked, under half of the loss comes from unresolved V genes, and the rest has no known cause. The sample contains 120,000 to 150,000 clones, about 87% of them found a single time. Just under 0.95% of the sample goes to the ten largest clones. The sequenced sample was peripheral blood. Receptor source: a woman between 50 and 59 years old with acute or convalescent COVID-19.

The chain couples TRBV7-2 to TRBJ2-3; 8 bases agree with TRBD2. Germline CDR1 reads SGHTA; CDR2 reads FQGNSA. The CDR3 totals 18 residues. V trimming: 1 base; J trimming: 0 bases; junction bases outside the gene matches: 9. In DNA form, the CDR3 reads TGTGCCAGCAGCTTAGTGGCGGGGGGACCCCCTAGCACAGATACGCAGTATTTT. It specifies CASSLVAGGPPSTDTQYF.

The chain employs TRBV7-3 and TRBJ1-1; the D gene is possibly TRBD1 (5 bases). The CDR3 spans 16 residues. The V gene's germline CDR1 is SGHTA and CDR2 FQGTGA. The germline V and J ends were trimmed by 2 bases and 1 base, with 14 bases remaining between them. CDR3 coding DNA: TGTGCCAGCAGCTTAGGGTGGGGCAGGGCGAACACTGAAGCTTTCTTT. This codes for CASSLGWGRANTEAFF.

The genes are TRBV11-2 and TRBJ2-1, with 11 nucleotides matching TRBD2. This CDR3 has 16 amino acids. Germline V gene sequence: CDR1 SGHAT, CDR2 FQNNGV. V shed 3 bases, J shed 7 bases, and the junction held 8 bases outside the gene matches. The CDR3 DNA is TGTGCCAGCAGCTTTATAGCGGGAGGGCCTCGGAATGAGCAGTTCTTC. Its protein is CASSFIAGGPRNEQFF.

The J gene is TRBJ2-1, the V gene TRBV24-1; TRBD2 agrees at 8 bases. J was trimmed by 8 bases and V by 0 bases; bases with no gene match: 2. The CDR3 totals 14 residues. CDR1 and CDR2 from the germline V gene are KGHDR and SFDVKD. In nucleotides, the CDR3 is TGTGCCACCAGTGATTTGCGGGGGGGCTATGAGCAGTTCTTC. The encoded protein is CATSDLRGGYEQFF.

This rearrangement joins TRBV29-1 to TRBJ2-7; TRBD2 matches at 9 bases. Per the germline V gene, CDR1 is SQVTM and CDR2 is ANQGSEA. With 8 bases clipped from V and 0 bases from J, the junction kept 5 bases outside the gene matches. The CDR3 contains 13 residues. The CDR3 bases are TGCAGCCTCCGGACTAGCGACTCCTACGAGCAGTACTTC. This codes for CSLRTSDSYEQYF.